This TCR beta chain was found in a study of cytomegalovirus exposure and HLA in healthy donors. General study results and limits: For most TCR sequences rarity was the rule, although some public TCRs occurred in many donors. Confirmation was obtained in vitro that a few CMV-associated chains are specific for CMV antigens. It emerged from a later analysis that several of the most significant clusters appeared to be linked to common viral pathogens.

The donors (healthy individuals) were bone marrow donors. Primers for the PCR totalled 60 Vbeta and 13 Jbeta. This table comes from immunoSEQ multiplex PCR, and its TCRdb copy is limited to in-frame clones, with some not included. The sample records roughly 100,000 clones, roughly 13% being singletons. This clone came up a few times. The antigen is unknown. This TCR came from a man in his forties or fifties in good health and CMV-seropositive. The source material was PBMCs.

CDR3 DNA: TGTGCCAGCAGTTTACTGCAGCGGACCCGCACAGATACGCAGTATTTT. Translation gives CASSLLQRTRTDTQYF. The genes are TRBV27 and TRBJ2-3, with D perhaps matching TRBD2 (5 bases). V was pared by 2 bases and J by 1 base, with 13 bases between. The germline gives CDR1 MNHEY, CDR2 SMNVEV (reference sequence). The CDR3 is made up of 16 amino acids.